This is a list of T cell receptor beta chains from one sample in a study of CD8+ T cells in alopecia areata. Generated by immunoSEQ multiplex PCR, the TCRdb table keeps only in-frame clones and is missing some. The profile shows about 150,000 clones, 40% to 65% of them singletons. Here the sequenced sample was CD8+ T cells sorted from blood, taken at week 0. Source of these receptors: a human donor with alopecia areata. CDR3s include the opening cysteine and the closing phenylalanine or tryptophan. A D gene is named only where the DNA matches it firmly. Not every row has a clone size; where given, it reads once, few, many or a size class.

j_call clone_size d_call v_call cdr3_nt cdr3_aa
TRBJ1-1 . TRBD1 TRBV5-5 TGTGCCAGCAGCTTGGGACAGGGGGCAGGTGAAGCTTTCTTT CASSLGQGAGEAFF
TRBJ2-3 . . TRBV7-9 TGTGCCAGCAGCTCCAGGGACGGCATAAACACAGATACGCAGTATTTT CASSSRDGINTDTQYF
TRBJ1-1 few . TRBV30 TGTGCCTGGAGTGAAGGGGTTTACACTGAAGCTTTCTTT CAWSEGVYTEAFF
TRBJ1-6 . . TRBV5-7 TGTGCCAGCAGTCTGTGGAATTCACCCCTCCACTTT CASSLWNSPLHF
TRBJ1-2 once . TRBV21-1 TGTGCCAGCAGTCGACAAGGGAGAGTCTTAGACTACACCTTC CASSRQGRVLDYTF
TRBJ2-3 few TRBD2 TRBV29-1 TGCAGCTCTGCCGCGGGAGGGGACGGGCAGCGCACAGATACGCAGTATTTT CSSAAGGDGQRTDTQYF
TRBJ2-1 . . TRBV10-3 TGTGCCATCAGGAACCCCGGACTACTCGTCGCTGAGCAGTTCTTC CAIRNPGLLVAEQFF
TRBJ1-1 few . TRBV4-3 TGCGCCAGCAGCCACTTACTTATGAACACTGAAGCTTTCTTT CASSHLLMNTEAFF
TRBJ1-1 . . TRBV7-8 TGTGCCAGCAGCCCAGAGGTGAGGGGAGCCACTGAAGCTTTCTTT CASSPEVRGATEAFF
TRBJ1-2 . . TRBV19 TGTGCCAGTAATACCGGGGACAACTATGGCTACACCTTC CASNTGDNYGYTF
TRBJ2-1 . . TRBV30 TGTGCCTGGAGTCCGGACAGTACGGAGGAGCAGTTCTTC CAWSPDSTEEQFF
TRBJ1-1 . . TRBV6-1 TGTGCCAGCAGGTGGTTGCCGAACACTGAAGCTTTCTTT CASRWLPNTEAFF
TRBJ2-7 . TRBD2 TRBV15 TGTGCCACCAGCCCGGGGGGGCATGTCACCTACGAGCAGTACTTC CATSPGGHVTYEQYF
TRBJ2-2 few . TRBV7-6 TGTGCCAGCAGCTACAGTACCGCCGGGGAGCTGTTTTTT CASSYSTAGELFF
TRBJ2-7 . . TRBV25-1 TGTGCCAGCAGTTCACAGGGATACGAGCAGTACTTC CASSSQGYEQYF
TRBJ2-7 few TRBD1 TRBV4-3 TGCGCCAGCAGCCCGGGACAGGGGGCGTACGAGCAGTACTTC CASSPGQGAYEQYF
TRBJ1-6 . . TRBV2 TGTGCCAGCAGAGCCCGCCCGGGGGGGAATCATTCACCCCTCCACTTT CASRARPGGNHSPLHF
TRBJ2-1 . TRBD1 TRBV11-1 TGTGCCAGCAGCCACACGACAGGGGAAGGTTTCAATGAGCAGTTCTTC CASSHTTGEGFNEQFF
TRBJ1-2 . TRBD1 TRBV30 TGTGCCTGGAGTTGGGGACAGGGGGCCTATGGCTACACCTTC CAWSWGQGAYGYTF
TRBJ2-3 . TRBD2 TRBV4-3 TGCGCCAGCAGCCAAGATTTAGCGGGGGCCGGCACAGATACGCAGTATTTT CASSQDLAGAGTDTQYF
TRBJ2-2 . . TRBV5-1 TGCGCCAGCAGCTTGCTACTAGCTGACACCGGGGAGCTGTTTTTT CASSLLLADTGELFF
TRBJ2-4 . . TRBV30 TGTGCCTGGAGTGTAGGGGTGGGAGCCAAAAACATTCAGTACTTC CAWSVGVGAKNIQYF
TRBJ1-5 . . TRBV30 TGTGCCTGGAGTTCCAGGGGTGTGGATAGCAATCAGCCCCAGCATTTT CAWSSRGVDSNQPQHF
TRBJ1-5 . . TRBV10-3 TGTGCCATCAGTGAGCCTGGGCAGTCCCAGCATTTT CAISEPGQSQHF
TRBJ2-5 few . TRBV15 TGTGCCACCAGCATCTGGGACTCCCCCCAAGAGACCCAGTACTTC CATSIWDSPQETQYF
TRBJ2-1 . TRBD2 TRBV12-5 TGTGCTAGTGGCTCCCCCCGGGGGGGACCCCCCTACAATGAGCAGTTCTTC CASGSPRGGPPYNEQFF
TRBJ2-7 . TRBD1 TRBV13 TGTGCCAGCAGCACCCGACAGGGGCACGAGCAGTACTTC CASSTRQGHEQYF
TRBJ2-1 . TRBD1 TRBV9 TGTGCCAGCAGCGTAGGATCGGAGACAGGGCCTTACAATGAGCAGTTCTTC CASSVGSETGPYNEQFF
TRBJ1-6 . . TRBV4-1 TGCGCCAGCAGCCAAGTCCTCTCAGGGAGCTCCTATAATTCACCCCTCCACTTT CASSQVLSGSSYNSPLHF
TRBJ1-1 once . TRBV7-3 TGTGCCAGCAGCCAAAATGGGAGAACTGAAGCTTTCTTT CASSQNGRTEAFF
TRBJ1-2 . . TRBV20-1 TGCAGTGCCCCGTACGGCTACACCTTC CSAPYGYTF
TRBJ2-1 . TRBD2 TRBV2 TGTGCCAGCAGAGAGGGACTAGCGGCCTACAATGAGCAGTTCTTC CASREGLAAYNEQFF
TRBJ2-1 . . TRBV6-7 TGTGCCAGCAGTTACGGAGAGGACGTTAGGTGGGGGTTCTTC CASSYGEDVRWGFF
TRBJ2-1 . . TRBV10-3 TGTGCCATCAGTGAGATCGCGGTGGCTTGGCAGTTCTTC CAISEIAVAWQFF
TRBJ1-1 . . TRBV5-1 TGCGCCAGCAGCTTGAAGAGGAACACTGAAGCTTTCTTT CASSLKRNTEAFF
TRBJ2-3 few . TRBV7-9 TGTGCCACCGGCGGTAGGTTCAGCACAGATACGCAGTATTTT CATGGRFSTDTQYF
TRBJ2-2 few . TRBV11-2 TGTGCCAGCAGCTTAGGTAGTCCCGGGGAGCTGTTTTTT CASSLGSPGELFF
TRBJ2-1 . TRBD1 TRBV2 TGTGCCAGACCCTTTGGACAGGGGAGAAATGAGCAGTTCTTC CARPFGQGRNEQFF
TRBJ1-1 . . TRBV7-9 TGTGCCAGCAGCTTACGTGGGGGCAGTGGGAACACTGAAGCTTTCTTT CASSLRGGSGNTEAFF
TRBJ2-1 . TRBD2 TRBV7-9 TGTGCCAGCAGCGCTAGCGGGGGGGCTGCTGAGCAGTTCTTC CASSASGGAAEQFF
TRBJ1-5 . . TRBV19 TGTGCAGCCGCCGGATGGAGGGGGGTGGGCAATCAGCCCCAGCATTTT CAAAGWRGVGNQPQHF
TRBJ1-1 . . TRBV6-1 TGTGCCAGCAGTACAGGGTTTGGCACTGAAGCTTTCTTT CASSTGFGTEAFF
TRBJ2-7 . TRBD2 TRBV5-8 TGTGCCAGCAGTCGAGGGAGGGCCGAGCAGTACTTC CASSRGRAEQYF
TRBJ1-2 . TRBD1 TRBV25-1 TGTGCCAGCAGTTCGGAAAGACAGGGCGTATGGCGGAACTATGGCTACACCTTC CASSSERQGVWRNYGYTF
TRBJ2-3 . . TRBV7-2 TGTGCCAGCAGCTTAGCGCTATGGAAACCCACAGATACGCAGTATTTT CASSLALWKPTDTQYF
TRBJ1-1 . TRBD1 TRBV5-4 TGTGCCAGCAGCTCGGGACAGATTGAAGCTTTCTTT CASSSGQIEAFF
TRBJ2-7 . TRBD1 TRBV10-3 TGTGCCATCAGTGAGTCAGAGACAGGGTCTACCTACGAGCAGTACTTC CAISESETGSTYEQYF
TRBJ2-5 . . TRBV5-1 TGCGCCAGCAGTCAACCGGACAGTAAAGAGACCCAGTACTTC CASSQPDSKETQYF
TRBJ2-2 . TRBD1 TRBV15 TGTGCCACCAGCTCCATACCTAGACAGGGCGCGAACACCGGGGAGCTGTTTTTT CATSSIPRQGANTGELFF
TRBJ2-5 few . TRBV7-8 TGTGCCAGCAGCCAGGCCTCGGGGAGGCAGGAGACCCAGTACTTC CASSQASGRQETQYF
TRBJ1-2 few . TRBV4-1 TGCGCCAGCAGCCAACAAAGAAATATGGGTGGCTACACCTTC CASSQQRNMGGYTF